The 24 T cell receptor beta chains in this list originate from one sample, sequenced in a study of shared clonotypes between healthy human individuals. Sequencing used immunoSEQ multiplex PCR; TCRdb keeps in-frame clones, though not all of them. The table lists more than 2 million clones, roughly 95% of them singletons, with 0.13% in the top ten. The specimen sequenced was naive CD4+ T cells sorted from blood. Subset here: CD45RA+ positively selected. The receptor set was obtained from a man younger than 30 in good health.

The chain combines TRBV19 with TRBJ2-1; possible D gene TRBD2, 6 bases. V was cut by 5 bases and J by 0 bases, with 11 bases left in between. The germline gives CDR1 LNHDA, CDR2 SQIVND (reference sequence). The CDR3 spans 15 residues. CDR3 DNA: TGTGCCAGTAGTCCCGGACTATACTCCTACAATGAGCAGTTCTTC. Its protein is CASSPGLYSYNEQFF.

This chain links TRBV4-1 with TRBJ2-1, with D uncertain. Per the germline V gene, CDR1 is MGHRA and CDR2 is YSYEKL. Between the trimmed V and J ends, which lost 2 bases and 8 bases, there was a span of 7 bases. The CDR3 length is 12 residues. The CDR3 region is CASSQRVDEQFF. The CDR3 nucleotides read TGCGCCAGCAGCCAACGGGTGGATGAGCAGTTCTTC.

J is TRBJ1-5 and V is TRBV28; possibly TRBD1 for D (6 bases). CDR1 is MDHEN and CDR2 is SYDVKM in the germline V gene. The ends were cut back, 4 bases at V and 6 bases at J, with 13 bases in the middle. The CDR3 spans 14 residues. The CDR3 is CASSSGGGSQPQHF. CDR3 DNA sequence: TGTGCCAGCAGTTCCGGGGGCGGGAGTCAGCCCCAGCATTTT.

As DNA, the CDR3 is TGCGCCAGTGCCGGGGACGGGACATTGAACACTGAAGCTTTCTTT. This translates into CASAGDGTLNTEAFF. The chain employs TRBV10-2 and TRBJ1-1; D is possibly TRBD1 (6 bases). CDR1 is WSHSY and CDR2 is SAAADI in the germline V gene. The CDR3 is 15 amino acids. Trimming removed 9 bases at V and 0 bases at J, with 17 bases between.

The V gene is TRBV6-5, the J gene TRBJ2-7; 9 bases fit TRBD1. The V gene's germline CDR1 is MNHEY and CDR2 SVGAGI. The CDR3 consists of 13 residues. The V gene end was trimmed by 6 bases and the J gene end by 7 bases; junction bases not matched to a gene: 7. CDR3 coding DNA: TGTGCCAGCAGCCAGGGACAGGGAAAAGAGCAGTACTTC. Translation: CASSQGQGKEQYF.

The rearrangement joins TRBV2 to TRBJ1-2; D not certain. This CDR3 comprises 13 residues. Germline V gene sequence: CDR1 SNHLY, CDR2 FYNNEI. With 6 bases removed from V and 0 bases from J, the gap between germline ends came to 8 bases. The CDR3 DNA reads TGTGCCAGCAGCTTACAAGCTAACTATGGCTACACCTTC. Translated: CASSLQANYGYTF.

This clone was recorded once. V and J are TRBV2 and TRBJ2-6; no clear D. Germline V gene sequence: CDR1 SNHLY, CDR2 FYNNEI. Trimming removed 6 bases from V and 0 bases from J, with 6 bases in between. This CDR3 is built from 14 residues. DNA of the CDR3: TGTGCCAGCAGAGACACCTCTGGGGCCAACGTCCTGACTTTC. Translation: CASRDTSGANVLTF. Complete variable domain (other parts from reference TRBV2 and TRBJ2-6): EPEVTQTPSHQVTQMGQEVILRCVPISNHLYFYWYRQILGQKVEFLVSFYNNEISEKSEIFDDQFSVERPDGSNFTLKIRSTKLEDSAMYFCASRDTSGANVLTFGAGSRLTVL.

The rearrangement joins TRBV10-3 to TRBJ2-7; tentatively, D is TRBD1 or TRBD2 (5 bases each). Trimming took off 6 bases at V and 2 bases at J, with 14 bases between the two ends. The CDR3 spans 14 residues. Germline CDR1 and CDR2: ENHRY and SYGVKD. The DNA for the CDR3 is TGTGCCATCAGGGGGACCTTGGGGGCCTACGAGCAGTACTTC. This translates into CAIRGTLGAYEQYF.

The chain carries TRBV5-8 and TRBJ1-2; 9 bases map to TRBD1. Trimming took 2 bases from V and 2 from J; bases not matched to a gene: 1. The CDR3 contains 14 residues. The germline CDR1 and CDR2 sequences are SGHTS and YDEGEE. CDR3 coding DNA: TGTGCCAGCAGCTTCGGGACAGGGAACTATGGCTACACCTTC. It specifies CASSFGTGNYGYTF.

The V gene is TRBV19, the J gene TRBJ2-7, with D perhaps given as TRBD1 or TRBD2 (6 bases each). The CDR3 has 15 residues. CDR1 and CDR2 (germline): LNHDA, SQIVND (reference sequence). V lost 1 base, J lost 2 bases, and 12 bases lay in between. DNA of the CDR3: TGTGCCAGTAGTATAGGCTCGGAGGGGGCCTACGAGCAGTACTTC. Translating gives CASSIGSEGAYEQYF. The entire variable domain, with the rest obtained from reference TRBV19 and TRBJ2-7, is as follows: DGGITQSPKYLFRKEGQNVTLSCEQNLNHDAMYWYRQDPGQGLRLIYYSQIVNDFQKGDIAEGYSVSREKKESFPLTVTSAQKNPTAFYLCASSIGSEGAYEQYFGPGTRLTVT.

In its sample, this clone was seen once. The V gene is TRBV9, the J gene TRBJ2-2; 15 positions match TRBD2. The CDR3 extends over 22 amino acids. Unmatched junction bases numbered 16, after V lost 0 bases and J lost 4 bases. Per the germline V gene, CDR1 is SGDLS and CDR2 is YYNGEE. CDR3 nucleotides: TGTGCCAGCAGCGTAGCCACTATATCCGGGACTAGCGGGAGGAGGAGCACCGGGGAGCTGTTTTTT. Encoded protein: CASSVATISGTSGRRSTGELFF.

The CDR3 region has the DNA TGTGCCAGCTCATCATTACTAGCGGGGGGTTCGAGCTCCTACAATGAGCAGTTCTTC. Encoded protein: CASSSLLAGGSSSYNEQFF. This chain uses TRBV18 with TRBJ2-1; TRBD2 aligns across 12 bases. The CDR3 extends over 19 amino acids. Germline assignment: CDR1 KGHSH and CDR2 LQKENI. V was clipped by 5 bases and J by 0 bases; unmatched bases: 11.

The chain combines TRBV30 with TRBJ2-7; 9 nucleotides match TRBD2. The CDR3 has 13 amino acids. Germline CDR1 reads GTSNPN; CDR2 reads SVGIG (reference sequence). With V trimmed by 1 base and J by 7 bases, 5 bases remained unmatched. The CDR3 protein is CAWSGLAVGEQYF. The CDR3, as DNA: TGTGCCTGGAGTGGACTAGCGGTCGGGGAGCAGTACTTC. Complete variable domain (other parts from reference TRBV30 and TRBJ2-7): SQTIHQWPATLVQPVGSPLSLECTVEGTSNPNLYWYRQAAGRGLQLLFYSVGIGQISSEVPQNLSASRPQDRQFILSSKKLLLSDSGFYLCAWSGLAVGEQYFGPGTRLTVT.

V is TRBV5-1 and J is TRBJ1-4; TRBD1 might be the D (6 bases). V lost 1 base to trimming and J lost 8 bases, with 9 bases between them. Looked up from germline, CDR1 is SGHRS and CDR2 is YFSETQ. This CDR3 comprises 13 residues. In DNA, the CDR3 is TGCGCCAGCAGCTTGACAGGGTACGAAAAACTGTTTTTT. Protein sequence: CASSLTGYEKLFF.

This rearrangement joins TRBV7-2 to TRBJ2-5, with TRBD2 matching over 11 bases. Germline V lookup: CDR1 SGHTA, CDR2 FQGNSA. The V segment lost 11 bases and the J segment 1 base; nucleotides outside the gene matches: 12. There are 16 residues in the CDR3. Written as DNA, the CDR3 is TGTGCCTCCAGACTAGCGGGAACGGGCCTCCAAGAGACCCAGTACTTC. The encoded protein is CASRLAGTGLQETQYF. Based on the CDR3 plus reference TRBV7-2 and TRBJ2-5, the full variable domain is GAGVSQSPSNKVTEKGKDVELRCDPISGHTALYWYRQSLGQGLEFLIYFQGNSAPDKSGLPSDRFSAERTGGSVSTLTIQRTQQEDSAVYLCASRLAGTGLQETQYFGPGTRLLVL.

The chain is built from TRBV6-5 and TRBJ1-1; the D is unclear. Trimming took 5 bases from V and 6 from J, leaving 13 bases between them. This CDR3 has 13 amino acids. Germline lookup yields CDR1 MNHEY and CDR2 SVGAGI. The CDR3: CASSRLGRAEAFF. As DNA, the CDR3 is TGTGCCAGCAGTCGCCTTGGGCGGGCTGAAGCTTTCTTT.

This chain joins TRBV18 and TRBJ2-1; D uncertain. V lost 1 base, J lost 8 bases, and 6 bases lay in between. The CDR3 is made up of 12 amino acids. Germline assignment: CDR1 KGHSH and CDR2 LQKENI. CDR3 sequence reads: CASSPRADEQFF. CDR3 DNA sequence: TGTGCCAGCTCACCACGCGCAGATGAGCAGTTCTTC.

The chain combines TRBV2 with TRBJ1-2; D not resolved. Trimming stripped 3 bases from V and 5 bases from J, with 10 bases between. The germline gives CDR1 SNHLY, CDR2 FYNNEI. The CDR3 has 13 residues. Written as DNA, the CDR3 is TGTGCCAGCAGTGACAGTAGCACTTATGGCTACACCTTC. Translating it yields CASSDSSTYGYTF.

The rearrangement joins TRBV2 to TRBJ2-7; 9 bases are shared with TRBD1. CDR1 and CDR2 (germline): SNHLY, FYNNEI. Trimming cost V 6 bases and J 3 bases; bases outside gene matches: 12. The CDR3 consists of 16 residues. The CDR3 sequence is CASRQSGTGNNYEQYF. Here the CDR3 DNA reads TGTGCCAGCAGGCAATCCGGGACAGGGAACAACTACGAGCAGTACTTC.

The rearrangement joins TRBV7-2 to TRBJ2-3, with a weak D call TRBD2 (6 bases). Trimming removed 3 bases at V and 4 bases at J, with 14 bases between. Germline V gene data show CDR1 as SGHTA and CDR2 as FQGNSA. The CDR3 is 15 residues long. The CDR3 loop is CASSFFTSPPDTQYF. The CDR3 DNA is TGTGCCAGCAGCTTTTTTACTAGCCCCCCAGATACGCAGTATTTT.

This chain uses TRBV30 with TRBJ2-2; maybe TRBD1 (6 bases). Per the germline V gene, CDR1 is GTSNPN and CDR2 is SVGIG (reference sequence). The CDR3 loop spans 16 amino acids. V shed 0 bases and J shed 1 base, with 12 bases lying between them. The CDR3 coding sequence is TGTGCCTGGAGTGTACGAGGACAGAAGAACACCGGGGAGCTGTTTTTT. It codes for CAWSVRGQKNTGELFF. The variable domain in full, completed from reference TRBV30 and TRBJ2-2, reads SQTIHQWPATLVQPVGSPLSLECTVEGTSNPNLYWYRQAAGRGLQLLFYSVGIGQISSEVPQNLSASRPQDRQFILSSKKLLLSDSGFYLCAWSVRGQKNTGELFFGEGSRLTVL.

The chain has TRBV28 and TRBJ2-3; D is undetermined. Trimming took 5 bases from V and 0 from J, leaving 12 bases between them. CDR1 MDHEN and CDR2 SYDVKM come from the germline V gene. This CDR3 has 15 residues. For the CDR3, the DNA is TGTGCCAGCAGTCTTCTAAGTATCAGCACAGATACGCAGTATTTT. Its protein is CASSLLSISTDTQYF.

The V and J genes are TRBV11-2 and TRBJ2-2; 7 bases map to TRBD1. CDR1 is SGHAT and CDR2 is FQNNGV in the germline V gene. With V trimmed by 7 bases and J by 0 bases, 5 bases remained unmatched. The CDR3 consists of 15 residues. CDR3 sequence (DNA): TGTGCCAGCACCCCGGGACAGCCGAACACCGGGGAGCTGTTTTTT. Its protein is CASTPGQPNTGELFF.

V and J are TRBV25-1 and TRBJ2-7, with 15 nucleotides matching TRBD2. V trimming: 7 bases; J trimming: 6 bases; junction bases outside the gene matches: 4. Germline V lookup: CDR1 MGHDK, CDR2 SYGVNS. The CDR3 has 14 amino acids. The CDR3 DNA sequence: TGTGCCAGCATCGGACTAGCGGGAGGGGGCGAGCAGTACTTC. This codes for CASIGLAGGGEQYF.